This entry lists 20 T cell receptor beta chains sequenced from one sample in a study of CD8 T cells in Susac syndrome. A quantity of roughly 0.5 to 1 ug RNA underwent reverse transcription using random hexamers. MiXCR, applied by TCRdb to the immunoSEQ multiplex PCR reads, yields one record per CDR3 protein. The table has 200,000 or so distinct CDR3 sequences, 90% to 95% seen once. The sample taken for sequencing was CD4+ T cells from PBMCs. The source is a human donor with multiple sclerosis.

The chain couples TRBV5-6 to TRBJ1-5; D remains ambiguous. The V gene's germline CDR1 is SGHDT and CDR2 YYEEEE. The germline V and J ends were trimmed by 4 bases and 9 bases, with 14 bases remaining between them. There are 13 residues in the CDR3. CDR3 loop: CASSQVGKGPQHF. The CDR3 region has the DNA TGTGCCAGCAGCCAGGTAGGGAAAGGGCCCCAGCATTTT.

The chain is built from TRBV9 and TRBJ1-3; possible D gene TRBD1, 5 bases. CDR1 and CDR2 (germline): SGDLS, YYNGEE. This CDR3 comprises 16 residues. Trimming took 0 bases from V and 1 from J, leaving 11 bases between them. CDR3 sequence reads: CASSVGQGGSGNTIYF. CDR3 nucleotides: TGTGCCAGCAGCGTAGGGCAGGGAGGGTCTGGAAACACCATATATTTT.

This sequence joins TRBV12-3 or TRBV12-4 and TRBJ1-2; D unclear. The CDR3 runs 14 residues. V was cut by 7 bases and J by 8 bases, with 20 bases left in between. Written as DNA, the CDR3 is TGTGCCAGCACTCTCTCCGGAGCGGCGCTAGGCTACACCTTC. Its translation: CASTLSGAALGYTF.

This clonotype appeared a single time. The chain is built from TRBV9 and TRBJ2-6; 10 bases align to TRBD1. Germline V CDR1 and CDR2: SGDLS, YYNGEE. The ends lost 0 bases at V and 2 bases at J; junction bases unmatched: 2. This CDR3 region has 17 residues. CDR3 region: CASSVATGGTGANVLTF. As DNA, the CDR3 is TGTGCCAGCAGCGTAGCGACAGGGGGCACTGGGGCCAACGTCCTGACTTTC. Using reference TRBV9 and TRBJ2-6 for the parts outside the CDR3, the full variable domain is DSGVTQTPKHLITATGQRVTLRCSPRSGDLSVYWYQQSLDQGLQFLIQYYNGEERAKGNILERFSAQQFPDLHSELNLSSLELGDSALYFCASSVATGGTGANVLTFGAGSRLTVL.

This chain uses TRBV24-1 with TRBJ2-1, with 10 bases that match TRBD2. The V segment lost 1 base and the J segment 9 bases; nucleotides outside the gene matches: 11. The germline CDR1 and CDR2 sequences are KGHDR and SFDVKD. The CDR3 length is 17 residues. CDR3 nucleotide sequence: TGTGCCACCAGTGATTTAACTAGCGGGGAGTCCCGGAGTGAGCAGTTCTTC. This sequence encodes CATSDLTSGESRSEQFF.

The sample holds one count of this clonotype. The chain employs TRBV2 and TRBJ2-1; D is ambiguous. CDR1 is SNHLY, CDR2 FYNNEI, per germline. The CDR3 totals 15 residues. Trimming pared 3 bases from V and 10 bases from J, leaving 19 bases between. The CDR3 DNA is TGTGCCAGCAGTGATAGAAGGGTTCTTATGTTGGAGCAGTTCTTC. This codes for CASSDRRVLMLEQFF.

The gene calls are TRBV5-1 and TRBJ1-1, with 9 bases aligning to TRBD1. With 4 bases clipped from V and 2 bases from J, the junction kept 9 bases outside the gene matches. From germline, CDR1 is SGHRS and CDR2 YFSETQ. The CDR3 contains 16 residues. This CDR3 reads CASSLGTGRLNTEAFF. In nucleotides, the CDR3 is TGCGCCAGCAGCCTGGGGACAGGGCGATTAAACACTGAAGCTTTCTTT.

The chain combines TRBV12-3 or TRBV12-4 with TRBJ2-7, with D perhaps given as TRBD1 or TRBD2 (5 bases each). The CDR3 is 15 residues long. The V and J ends lost 3 bases and 5 bases respectively, with 17 bases between them. DNA for the CDR3: TGTGCCAGCAGTTTCTTCCAGGGAGAGGGCAACGAGCAGTACTTC. Translation: CASSFFQGEGNEQYF.

The rearrangement uses TRBV7-3 and TRBJ2-3, with D perhaps assigned TRBD1 or TRBD2 (6 bases each). CDR3 length equals 14 residues. Trimming cost V 5 bases and J 6 bases, with 15 bases left between them. Looked up from germline, CDR1 is SGHTA and CDR2 is FQGTGA. In DNA form, the CDR3 reads TGTGCCAGCAGCCAAGGAAGGGGGGAGGATACGCAGTATTTT. Protein sequence: CASSQGRGEDTQYF.

The chain combines TRBV6-2 or TRBV6-3 with TRBJ1-1; 8 positions agree with TRBD1. Germline loops: CDR1 MNHEY, CDR2 SVGEGT. Trimming took 5 bases from V and 4 from J; bases not matched to a gene: 6. CDR3 length: 14 amino acids. The CDR3 here is CASSTQQGVTEAFF. The CDR3 DNA reads as TGTGCCAGCAGTACTCAACAGGGGGTCACTGAAGCTTTCTTT.

V usage is TRBV27 and J usage is TRBJ2-1; D is unresolved. The CDR3 spans 14 residues. With 6 bases removed from V and 8 bases from J, the gap between germline ends came to 17 bases. Germline V lookup: CDR1 MNHEY, CDR2 SMNVEV (reference sequence). CDR3 protein: CASRPSWTADEQFF. In nucleotides, the CDR3 is TGTGCCAGCAGGCCAAGTTGGACGGCGGATGAGCAGTTCTTC.

The chain recombines TRBV20-1 with TRBJ2-5; 9 bases are shared with TRBD2. This CDR3 is 15 amino acids long. Germline V gene sequence: CDR1 DFQATT, CDR2 SNEGSKA (reference sequence). J gave up 1 base and V 6 bases, and 9 bases lay outside the gene matches. CDR3 protein: CSAPRASGAQETQYF. The CDR3 DNA sequence: TGCAGTGCCCCAAGGGCTAGCGGGGCCCAAGAGACCCAGTACTTC.

V and J are TRBV30 and TRBJ1-5, with D unclear. V was cut by 2 bases and J by 2 bases, with 10 bases left in between. Germline V lookup: CDR1 GTSNPN, CDR2 SVGIG (reference sequence). This CDR3 has 14 residues. CDR3 nucleotide sequence: TGTGCCTGGAGTACCGGGGAGGGCAATCAGCCCCAGCATTTT. It translates to CAWSTGEGNQPQHF.

This sequence joins TRBV12-3 or TRBV12-4 and TRBJ2-1, with 7 bases matching TRBD2. This CDR3 is 14 amino acids long. V shed 7 bases, J shed 9 bases, and the junction held 12 bases outside the gene matches. The CDR3 DNA is TGTGCCAGCACCCAAGCGGGACCAGCTAGTGAGCAGTTCTTC. Translated: CASTQAGPASEQFF.

The chain recombines TRBV7-3 with TRBJ2-3, with 12 bases that match TRBD1. There are 16 residues in the CDR3. Germline CDR1 reads SGHTA; CDR2 reads FQGTGA. The V and J ends lost 4 bases and 4 bases, in that order; junction bases with no gene match: 6. In DNA, the CDR3 is TGTGCCAGCAGCTCGGGACAGGGGGCGCGCGCAGATACGCAGTATTTT. Protein product: CASSSGQGARADTQYF.

The V gene is TRBV30, the J gene TRBJ2-1; tentative D call: TRBD2 (5 bases). Germline V gene data show CDR1 as GTSNPN and CDR2 as SVGIG (reference sequence). Between the trimmed V and J ends, which lost 7 bases and 4 bases, there was a span of 17 bases. The length of the CDR3 is 14 residues. Here the CDR3 reads CALVSASPYNEQFF. The CDR3 DNA reads as TGTGCCTTAGTTAGCGCATCCCCTTACAATGAGCAGTTCTTC.

The V call is TRBV3-1, the J call TRBJ1-2; no firm D call. Deletions cut 4 bases from V and 11 bases from J, with 14 bases between. In germline, CDR1 is LGHDT, CDR2 YNNKEL (reference sequence). This CDR3 region has 12 residues. CDR3 sequence: CASSLIPGGYTF. The CDR3 DNA reads as TGTGCCAGCAGCCTGATTCCCGGAGGGTACACCTTC. Combining the CDR3 with reference TRBV3-1 and TRBJ1-2 gives the whole variable domain DTAVSQTPKYLVTQMGNDKSIKCEQNLGHDTMYWYKQDSKKFLKIMFSYNNKELIINETVPNRFSPKSPDKAHLNLHINSLELGDSAVYFCASSLIPGGYTFGSGTRLTVV.

This sequence joins TRBV20-1 and TRBJ2-5; maybe TRBD1 (5 bases). V was clipped by 0 bases and J by 4 bases, with 9 bases between them. Germline V gene data show CDR1 as DFQATT and CDR2 as SNEGSKA (reference sequence). This CDR3 contains 13 residues. CDR3 bases: TGCAGTGCTAGAGAGGACACTCGAGAGACCCAGTACTTC. Its protein product is CSAREDTRETQYF.

J is TRBJ2-7 and V is TRBV20-1; TRBD1 might be the D (5 bases). In germline, CDR1 is DFQATT, CDR2 SNEGSKA (reference sequence). The CDR3 consists of 13 residues. Trimming removed 4 bases at V and 4 bases at J, with 14 bases between. CDR3 sequence (DNA): TGCAGTGCTACGGACATTTCGGAGTACGAGCAGTACTTC. Translating it yields CSATDISEYEQYF.

This clonotype was observed a handful of times. V gene TRBV12-3 or TRBV12-4 combines with J gene TRBJ1-5; the D gene is possibly TRBD1 (5 bases). This CDR3 is built from 15 residues. V was cut by 1 base and J by 1 base, with 8 bases left in between. CDR3 nucleotides: TGTGCCAGCAGTTTAGGGGGGTTGAGCAATCAGCCCCAGCATTTT. Translation: CASSLGGLSNQPQHF.